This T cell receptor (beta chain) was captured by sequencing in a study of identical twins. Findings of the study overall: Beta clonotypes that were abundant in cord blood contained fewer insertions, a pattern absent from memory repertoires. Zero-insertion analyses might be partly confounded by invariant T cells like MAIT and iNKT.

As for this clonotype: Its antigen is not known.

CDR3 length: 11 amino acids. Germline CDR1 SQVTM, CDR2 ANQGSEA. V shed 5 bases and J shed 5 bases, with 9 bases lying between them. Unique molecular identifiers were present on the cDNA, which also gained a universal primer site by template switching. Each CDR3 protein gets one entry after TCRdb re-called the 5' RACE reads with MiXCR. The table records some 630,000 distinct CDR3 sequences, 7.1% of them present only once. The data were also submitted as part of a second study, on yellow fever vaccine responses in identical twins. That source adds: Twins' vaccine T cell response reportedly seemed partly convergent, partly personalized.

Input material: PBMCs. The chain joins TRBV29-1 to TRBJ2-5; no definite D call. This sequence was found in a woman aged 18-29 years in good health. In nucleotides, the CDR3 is TGCAGCGTTCCCTCTAGGGAGACCCAGTACTTC. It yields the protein CSVPSRETQYF.